This record covers a single T cell receptor (beta chain). The sample belongs to a study of blood T cells in healthy people across ages. Study background: Per two T cells, template switching captured roughly one barcoded beta molecule.

A sample-barcoded 5' primer and a J-beta primer mix were used in a second PCR of roughly 6 to 12 cycles. A template-switch adaptor containing 12 random nucleotides labeled each cDNA molecule. TCRdb passed the 5' RACE reads through MiXCR, listing each CDR3 protein once. The data contain over a million distinct CDR3 sequences, less than 25% of them singletons. The CDR3 has 14 residues. After removal of 8 bases from V and 0 bases from J, the junction contained 3 bases not matched to a gene. Germline lookup yields CDR1 SEHNR and CDR2 FQNEAQ (reference sequence). This sample was also put to use in a study of T cells of mothers and their children.

The sample consisted of blood. The receptor was derived from a girl aged 2-10 years in good health. The chain employs TRBV7-9 and TRBJ1-4; 7 nucleotides line up with TRBD1. The CDR3 bases are TGTGCCAGCGGTCAGGGGGCAACTAATGAAAAACTGTTTTTT. This gives the protein CASGQGATNEKLFF.